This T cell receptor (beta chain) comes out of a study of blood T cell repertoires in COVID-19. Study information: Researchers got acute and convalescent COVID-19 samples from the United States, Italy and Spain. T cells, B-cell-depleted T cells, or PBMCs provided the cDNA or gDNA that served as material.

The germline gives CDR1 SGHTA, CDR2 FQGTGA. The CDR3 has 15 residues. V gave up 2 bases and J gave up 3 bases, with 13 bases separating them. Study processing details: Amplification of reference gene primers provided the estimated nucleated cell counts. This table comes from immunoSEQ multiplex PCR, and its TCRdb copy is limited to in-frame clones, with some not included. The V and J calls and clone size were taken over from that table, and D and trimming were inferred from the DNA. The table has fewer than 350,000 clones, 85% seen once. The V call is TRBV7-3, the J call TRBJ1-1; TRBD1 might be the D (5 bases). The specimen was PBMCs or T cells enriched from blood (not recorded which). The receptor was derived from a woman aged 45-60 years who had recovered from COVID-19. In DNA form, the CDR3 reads TGTGCCAGCAGCTTATGGGGGGGACGAGACACTGAAGCTTTCTTT. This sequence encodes CASSLWGGRDTEAFF.